This passage covers 18 T cell receptor beta chains from one sample sequenced in a study of blood T cell repertoires in COVID-19. The repertoire was sequenced with immunoSEQ multiplex PCR; TCRdb's copy has only in-frame clones and lacks some. Of some 170,000 clones in the sample, more than 80% were seen once. The specimen was peripheral blood. The receptors shown here come from a woman aged 40 to 49 with COVID-19, enrolled during active disease.

The V gene is TRBV2, the J gene TRBJ1-1; 8 bases agree with TRBD1. J was trimmed by 5 bases and V by 7 bases; bases with no gene match: 9. From germline, CDR1 is SNHLY and CDR2 FYNNEI. CDR3 length equals 14 residues. CDR3 DNA sequence: TGTGCCAGCACCCCGGACAGGGTGGAGACTGAAGCTTTCTTT. Amino acids: CASTPDRVETEAFF.

The rearrangement uses TRBV21-1 and TRBJ2-7; whether TRBD1, the table's D call, matches the DNA was not checked. TRBV21-1 is deemed a pseudogene. This CDR3 spans 18 amino acids. This chain's CDR3 is CASSPERDRGRVAYEQYV. CDR3 nucleotide sequence: TGTGCCAGCAGCCCAGAGCGGGACAGGGGGCGCGTGGCCTACGAGCAGTACGTC.

The V and J genes are TRBV9 and TRBJ2-1; possible D gene TRBD2, 6 bases. The V end was cut by 1 base, the J end by 9 bases, with 11 bases between. The germline gives CDR1 SGDLS, CDR2 YYNGEE. This CDR3 region has 13 residues. The CDR3 loop reads CASSVSEGAEQFF. CDR3 nucleotides: TGTGCCAGCAGCGTATCGGAGGGAGCTGAGCAGTTCTTC.

The table lists this clone with a few counts. This chain uses TRBV5-4 with TRBJ1-2, with 7 bases fitting TRBD1. Looked up from germline, CDR1 is SGHNT and CDR2 is YYREEE (reference sequence). The junction had 6 bases not matched to a gene; V was cut back by 3 bases and J by 7 bases. The CDR3 totals 13 residues. CDR3 sequence: CASSSKGAPGYTF. CDR3 sequence (DNA): TGTGCCAGCAGCTCCAAGGGGGCGCCTGGCTACACCTTC.

This chain uses TRBV19 with TRBJ1-1; weak D call: TRBD1 (5 bases). CDR1 and CDR2 (germline): LNHDA, SQIVND (reference sequence). CDR3 length: 11 residues. The V gene lost 5 bases and the J gene lost 8 bases, with 9 bases spanning the gap. This chain's CDR3 is CASSGYREAFF. As DNA, the CDR3 is TGTGCCAGTAGTGGCTACAGGGAAGCTTTCTTT.

The rearrangement uses TRBV29-1 and TRBJ2-3; 10 nucleotides agree with TRBD1. There are 15 residues in the CDR3. Trimming removed 2 bases from V and 4 bases from J; junction bases left unmatched: 6. CDR1 is SQVTM, CDR2 ANQGSEA, per germline. DNA of the CDR3: TGCAGCGTTGAAACGACAGGGGGCTTCGCAGATACGCAGTATTTT. It codes for CSVETTGGFADTQYF.

This chain joins TRBV9 and TRBJ2-3, with 8 bases matching TRBD2. Germline V gene data show CDR1 as SGDLS and CDR2 as YYNGEE. The CDR3 has 15 residues. The V segment lost 4 bases and the J segment 2 bases; nucleotides outside the gene matches: 6. CDR3 region: CASSLAGRNTDTQYF. In DNA form, the CDR3 reads TGTGCCAGCAGCTTAGCGGGGAGGAACACAGATACGCAGTATTTT.

V is TRBV15 and J is TRBJ1-2; 10 positions match TRBD1. With 3 bases clipped from V and 4 bases from J, the junction kept 5 bases outside the gene matches. The CDR3 is made up of 15 amino acids. Per germline, CDR1 LNHNV and CDR2 YYDKDF (reference sequence). CDR3 DNA: TGTGCCACCAGCAGGCAGACAGGGGGCGGCTATGGCTACACCTTC. Protein product: CATSRQTGGGYGYTF.

The rearrangement uses TRBV6-5 and TRBJ1-5; TRBD1 aligns across 7 bases. Germline V gene data show CDR1 as MNHEY and CDR2 as SVGAGI. The length of the CDR3 is 13 residues. Trimming at V came to 10 bases and at J to 0 bases, leaving 3 bases not matched to a gene. This chain's CDR3 is CATRDSSNQPQHF. In DNA, the CDR3 is TGTGCCACCCGGGACAGTAGCAATCAGCCCCAGCATTTT.

The chain joins TRBV3-1 (or the pseudogene TRBV3-2) to TRBJ2-7; no definite D call. V lost 4 bases and J 0 bases, leaving 7 bases between the germline ends. From germline, CDR1 is LGHDT and CDR2 YNNKEL (reference sequence). The CDR3 consists of 13 residues. CDR3 amino acids: CASSLSFSYEQYF. CDR3 DNA: TGTGCCAGCAGCCTTTCTTTCTCCTACGAGCAGTACTTC.

Comments on this clone: The junction shows a germline mismatch at one end, possibly a read error. The chain uses TRBV25-1 and TRBJ1-2; D is perhaps TRBD1 (6 bases). From germline, CDR1 is MGHDK and CDR2 SYGVNS. The CDR3 is 13 residues long. Here the CDR3 reads CASNQGPNCGYTF. The CDR3 DNA is TGTGCCAGCAATCAGGGGCCGAACTGTGGCTACACCTTC.

This clone has more than one count but fewer than ten. The chain recombines TRBV15 with TRBJ1-4, with a tentative D call TRBD1 (5 bases). The V gene lost 0 bases and the J gene lost 5 bases, with 10 bases spanning the gap. The CDR3 totals 15 residues. Germline loops: CDR1 LNHNV, CDR2 YYDKDF (reference sequence). The CDR3 sequence is CATSRDRKGNEKLFF. The CDR3 nucleotides are TGTGCCACCAGCAGAGATAGGAAGGGGAATGAAAAACTGTTTTTT.

The rearrangement links TRBV7-2 to TRBJ1-6; TRBD1 is a possible D gene (6 bases). Germline V gene sequence: CDR1 SGHTA, CDR2 FQGNSA. Trimming cost V 5 bases and J 5 bases, with 13 bases left between them. The length of the CDR3 is 15 residues. CDR3 residues: CASSPRGAHNSPLHF. In DNA, the CDR3 is TGTGCCAGCAGCCCCAGGGGAGCCCATAATTCACCCCTCCACTTT.

The chain links TRBV28 to TRBJ2-3; tentative D call: TRBD1 (5 bases). The V end lost 6 bases, the J end lost 4 bases, and 14 bases lay between the germline ends. Germline lookup yields CDR1 MDHEN and CDR2 SYDVKM. The CDR3 runs to 14 residues. CDR3 protein: CASSPSGLADTQYF. The CDR3 bases are TGTGCCAGCAGCCCCTCAGGGCTCGCAGATACGCAGTATTTT.

The chain links TRBV28 to TRBJ2-1, with TRBD2 identical over 7 bases. Germline V CDR1 and CDR2: MDHEN, SYDVKM. The J segment lost 7 bases and the V segment lost 3 bases, leaving 3 bases of the junction unmatched. The CDR3 is 13 residues long. The CDR3 region is CASSLQGGNEQFF. For the CDR3, the DNA is TGTGCCAGCAGTTTGCAGGGAGGGAATGAGCAGTTCTTC.

The gene calls are TRBV11-3 and TRBJ2-1; a weak D match, TRBD2 (7 bases). The CDR3 runs to 15 residues. From germline, CDR1 is SGHNT and CDR2 YENEEA. The ends were cut back, 4 bases at V and 4 bases at J, with 14 bases in the middle. CDR3 region: CASSWGGGTYNEQFF. The CDR3 DNA sequence: TGTGCCAGCAGCTGGGGAGGGGGGACTTACAATGAGCAGTTCTTC.

This clone was counted a few times. The V gene is TRBV30, the J gene TRBJ1-5; D is possibly TRBD1 (6 bases). Germline assignment: CDR1 GTSNPN and CDR2 SVGIG (reference sequence). This CDR3 contains 13 residues. Trimming removed 5 bases from V and 6 bases from J, with 14 bases in between. CDR3 bases: TGTGCCTGGGCATCTCAGGGGATTCAGCCCCAGCATTTT. This codes for CAWASQGIQPQHF.

The chain is built from TRBV11-2 and TRBJ1-5; 12 bases fit TRBD1. The CDR3 covers 18 residues. Germline CDR1 is SGHAT and CDR2 is FQNNGV. V trimming: 4 bases; J trimming: 2 bases; junction bases outside the gene matches: 9. CDR3 in amino acids: CASSSGTGGMGGNQPQHF. DNA of the CDR3: TGTGCCAGCAGCTCAGGGACAGGGGGCATGGGAGGCAATCAGCCCCAGCATTTT.